These T cell receptor beta chains were read from a single sample in a study of beta chain features in type 1 diabetes. TCRdb's table, derived via immunoSEQ multiplex PCR, lists solely in-frame clones and lacks some. The table records over 100,000 clones, about a sixth of them present only once. The sample was central memory CD4+ T cells from blood. These receptors all come from a man aged 30-40 years with type 1 diabetes. Each CDR3 is given with its conserved first and last residue. The D gene is left open where the match is weak. Size is stated for part of the rows, as once, few or many counts, or as a class when the clone is expanded.

size,J,V,D,DNA,CDR3
few,TRBJ2-3,TRBV4-1,TRBD1,TGCGCCAGCAGGCGTGGGGACAGGGGAAGCACAGATACGCAGTATTTT,CASRRGDRGSTDTQYF
-,TRBJ2-1,TRBV28,-,TGTGCCAGCAGTCGGGGCCTCTACAATGAGCAGTTCTTC,CASSRGLYNEQFF
-,TRBJ1-5,TRBV5-1,-,TGCGCCAGCAGCTTGGAGGGGGAAGGCAATCAGCCCCAGCATTTT,CASSLEGEGNQPQHF
few,TRBJ2-5,TRBV7-3,-,TGTGCCAGCAGCCTCGGCCAGAGAGTTGGAGAGACCCAGTACTTC,CASSLGQRVGETQYF
-,TRBJ2-5,TRBV6-1,TRBD1,TGTGCCAGCAGCCCCGGGACAGGGGCTTGGGAGACCCAGTACTTC,CASSPGTGAWETQYF
-,TRBJ2-6,TRBV4-1,-,TGCGCCAGCAGCCAAGATACGACAGCCTCTGGGGCCAACGTCCTGACTTTC,CASSQDTTASGANVLTF
-,TRBJ1-2,TRBV29-1,TRBD1,TGCAGCGGACGGACAGGGGGGGACTATGGCTACACCTTC,CSGRTGGDYGYTF
-,TRBJ1-2,TRBV2,-,TGTGCCAGCAGTGAGGGGGGGAATGGCTACACCTTC,CASSEGGNGYTF
few,TRBJ1-1,TRBV7-9,-,TGTGCCAGCAGCCCAGCGGGGCGGGACACTGAAGCTTTCTTT,CASSPAGRDTEAFF
few,TRBJ2-3,TRBV19,-,TGTGCCAGTACGCCTGCAGCGGACACAGATACGCAGTATTTT,CASTPAADTDTQYF
few,TRBJ2-5,TRBV11-3,-,TGTGCCAGCAGCTTAGGTCTGGGGCTGGAGGAGACCCAGTACTTC,CASSLGLGLEETQYF
-,TRBJ2-3,TRBV14,-,TGTGCCAGCAGCCTCGGGGCGAAGGGCACAGATACGCAGTATTTT,CASSLGAKGTDTQYF
-,TRBJ1-3,TRBV20-1,-,TGCAGTGCTAGAGGCCAAAACACCATATATTTT,CSARGQNTIYF
-,TRBJ1-5,TRBV30,-,TGTGCCTGGAGTGAAATTTTCGGTCAGCCCCAGCATTTT,CAWSEIFGQPQHF
few,TRBJ1-4,TRBV18,-,TGTGCCAGCTCAAACAGCTTTGCAACTAATGAAAAACTGTTTTTT,CASSNSFATNEKLFF
-,TRBJ1-2,TRBV7-8,-,TGTGCCAGCAGCGCACCAGGGGAGTCCGGCTACACCTTC,CASSAPGESGYTF
-,TRBJ1-2,TRBV7-2,-,TGTGCCAGCAGTTACGCTGGGCAAGGCTACACCTTC,CASSYAGQGYTF
few,TRBJ2-7,TRBV10-3,TRBD1,TGTGCCAGCAGTTCCGGACAGGGACCCTACGAGCAGTACTTC,CASSSGQGPYEQYF
-,TRBJ2-7,TRBV28,-,TGTGCCAGCACCTATTCCGGACCCACCTACGAGCAGTACTTC,CASTYSGPTYEQYF
many,TRBJ1-5,TRBV7-9,-,TGTGCCAGCAGCTTAGGTGCGGGGAATCAGCCCCAGCATTTT,CASSLGAGNQPQHF
-,TRBJ1-2,TRBV23-1,-,TGCGCCAGCAGTCAAACGGACAATGGGTCCTATGGCTACACCTTC,CASSQTDNGSYGYTF
few,TRBJ1-2,TRBV29-1,TRBD1,TGCAGCGTAACCGACAGGGCTGGCTACACCTTC,CSVTDRAGYTF
few,TRBJ2-5,TRBV29-1,-,TGCAGCGTCGGTCTTACTACGACCCAGTACTTC,CSVGLTTTQYF
few,TRBJ2-5,TRBV9,TRBD2,TGTGCCCGCAGCGTAGGGCCCTACGGAGCGGGGGCCCAAGAGACCCAGTACTTC,CARSVGPYGAGAQETQYF
-,TRBJ1-2,TRBV18,-,TGTGCCAGCTCAACCTCAGGGGAGAACTATGGCTACACCTTC,CASSTSGENYGYTF
-,TRBJ1-1,TRBV25-1,-,TGTGCCAGCAGTACTGTGAACACTGAAGCTTTCTTT,CASSTVNTEAFF
-,TRBJ1-5,TRBV19,-,TGTGCCTCGGGGGGCGGGAAAAATCAGCCCCAGCATTTT,CASGGGKNQPQHF